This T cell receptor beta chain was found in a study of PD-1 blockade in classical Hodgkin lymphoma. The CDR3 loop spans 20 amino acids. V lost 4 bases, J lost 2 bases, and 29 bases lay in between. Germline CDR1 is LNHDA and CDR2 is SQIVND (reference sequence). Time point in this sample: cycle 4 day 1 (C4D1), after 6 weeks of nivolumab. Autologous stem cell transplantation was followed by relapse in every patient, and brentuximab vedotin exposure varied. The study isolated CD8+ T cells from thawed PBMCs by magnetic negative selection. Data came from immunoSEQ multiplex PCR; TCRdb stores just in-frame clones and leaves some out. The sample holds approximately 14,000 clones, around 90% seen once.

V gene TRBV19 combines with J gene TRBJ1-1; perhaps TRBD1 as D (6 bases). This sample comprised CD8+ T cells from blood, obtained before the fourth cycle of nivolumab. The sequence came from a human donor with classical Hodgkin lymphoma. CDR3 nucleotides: TGTGCCAGTAGTAGGGGTTGGACGGCGAGGGGGGAATTGGGCAACACTGAAGCTTTCTTT. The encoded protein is CASSRGWTARGELGNTEAFF.